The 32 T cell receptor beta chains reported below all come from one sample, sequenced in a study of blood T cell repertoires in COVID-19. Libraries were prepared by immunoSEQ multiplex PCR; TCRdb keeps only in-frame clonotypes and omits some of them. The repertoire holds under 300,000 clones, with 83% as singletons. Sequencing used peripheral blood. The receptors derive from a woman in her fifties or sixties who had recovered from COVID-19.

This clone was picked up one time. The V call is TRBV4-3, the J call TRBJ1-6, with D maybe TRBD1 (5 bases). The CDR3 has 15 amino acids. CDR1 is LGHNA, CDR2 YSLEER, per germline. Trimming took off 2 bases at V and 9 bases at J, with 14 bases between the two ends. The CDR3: CASSQSGGAVSPLHF. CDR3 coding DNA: TGCGCCAGCAGCCAATCAGGAGGGGCAGTTTCACCCCTCCACTTT.

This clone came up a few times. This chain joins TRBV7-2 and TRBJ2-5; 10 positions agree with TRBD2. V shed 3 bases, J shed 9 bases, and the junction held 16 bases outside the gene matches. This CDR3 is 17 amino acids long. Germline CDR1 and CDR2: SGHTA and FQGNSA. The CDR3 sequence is CASSFSSGGAAMSAQYF. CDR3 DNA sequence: TGTGCCAGCAGCTTTTCTAGCGGGGGAGCCGCCATGTCGGCCCAGTACTTC.

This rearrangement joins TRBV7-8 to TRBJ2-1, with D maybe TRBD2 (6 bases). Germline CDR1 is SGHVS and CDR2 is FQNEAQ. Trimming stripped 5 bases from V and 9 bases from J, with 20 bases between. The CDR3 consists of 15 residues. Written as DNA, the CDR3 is TGTGCCAGCAGCAGCGGGCTCTATGTCAATGCTGAGCAGTTCTTC. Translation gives CASSSGLYVNAEQFF.

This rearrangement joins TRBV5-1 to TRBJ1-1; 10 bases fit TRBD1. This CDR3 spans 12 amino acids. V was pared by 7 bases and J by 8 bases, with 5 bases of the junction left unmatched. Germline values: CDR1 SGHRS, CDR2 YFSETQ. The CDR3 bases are TGCGCCAGCGGATTGACAGGGGGCGAAGCTTTCTTT. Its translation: CASGLTGGEAFF.

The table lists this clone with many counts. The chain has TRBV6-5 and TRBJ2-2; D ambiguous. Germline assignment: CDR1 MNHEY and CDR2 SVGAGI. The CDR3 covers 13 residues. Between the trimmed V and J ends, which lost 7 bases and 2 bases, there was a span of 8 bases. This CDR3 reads CASTSLNTGELFF. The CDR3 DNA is TGTGCCAGCACCTCCCTAAACACCGGGGAGCTGTTTTTT.

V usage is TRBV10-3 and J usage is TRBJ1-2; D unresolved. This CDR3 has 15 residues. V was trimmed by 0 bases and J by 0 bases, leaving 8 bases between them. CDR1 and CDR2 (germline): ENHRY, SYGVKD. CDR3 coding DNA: TGTGCCATCAGTGAGTCGGGCGGGGCTAACTATGGCTACACCTTC. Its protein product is CAISESGGANYGYTF.

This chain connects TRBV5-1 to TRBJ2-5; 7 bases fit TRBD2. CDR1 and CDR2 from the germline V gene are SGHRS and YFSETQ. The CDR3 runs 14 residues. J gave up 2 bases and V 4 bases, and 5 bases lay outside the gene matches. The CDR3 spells CASSASLAQETQYF. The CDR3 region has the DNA TGCGCCAGCAGCGCATCACTAGCGCAAGAGACCCAGTACTTC.

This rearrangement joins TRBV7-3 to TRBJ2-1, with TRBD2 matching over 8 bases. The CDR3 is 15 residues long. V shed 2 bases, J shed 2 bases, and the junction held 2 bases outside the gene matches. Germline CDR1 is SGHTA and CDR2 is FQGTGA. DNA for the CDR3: TGTGCCAGCAGCTTAGCGGGAGGAACCTACAATGAGCAGTTCTTC. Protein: CASSLAGGTYNEQFF.

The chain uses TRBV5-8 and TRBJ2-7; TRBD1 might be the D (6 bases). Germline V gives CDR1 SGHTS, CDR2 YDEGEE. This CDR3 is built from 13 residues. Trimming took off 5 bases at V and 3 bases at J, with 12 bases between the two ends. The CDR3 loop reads CASRKTGGYEQYF. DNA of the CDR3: TGTGCCAGCAGAAAGACAGGTGGCTACGAGCAGTACTTC.

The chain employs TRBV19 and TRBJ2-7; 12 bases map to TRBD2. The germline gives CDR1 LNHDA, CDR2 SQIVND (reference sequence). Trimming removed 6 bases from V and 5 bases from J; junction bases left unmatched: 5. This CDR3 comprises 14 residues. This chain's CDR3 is CASSGLAGNDEQYF. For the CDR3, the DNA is TGTGCCAGTAGCGGACTAGCGGGGAACGACGAGCAGTACTTC.

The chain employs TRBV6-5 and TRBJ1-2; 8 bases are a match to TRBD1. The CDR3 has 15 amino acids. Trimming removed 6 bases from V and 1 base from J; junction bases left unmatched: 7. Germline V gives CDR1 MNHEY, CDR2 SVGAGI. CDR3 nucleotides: TGTGCCAGCAGCATTGGACAGGGTGATAACTATGGCTACACCTTC. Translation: CASSIGQGDNYGYTF.

The CDR3 is CASSQDPGQASTDTQYF. DNA of the CDR3: TGTGCCAGCAGCCAAGACCCGGGACAGGCGAGCACAGATACGCAGTATTTT. This chain connects TRBV4-2 to TRBJ2-3, with 8 bases identical to TRBD1. The CDR3 is made up of 17 amino acids. V shed 0 bases, J shed 0 bases, and the junction held 5 bases outside the gene matches. The germline V gene encodes CDR1 LGHNA and CDR2 YNFKEQ.

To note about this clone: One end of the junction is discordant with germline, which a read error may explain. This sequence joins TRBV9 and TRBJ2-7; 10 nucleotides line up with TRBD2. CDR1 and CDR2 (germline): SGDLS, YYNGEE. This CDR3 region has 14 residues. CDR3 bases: TGTGCCAGCAGCGTAGAGGCTAGCGGGGGCAAGCAGCACTTC. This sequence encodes CASSVEASGGKQHF. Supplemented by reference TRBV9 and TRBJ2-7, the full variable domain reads DSGVTQTPKHLITATGQRVTLRCSPRSGDLSVYWYQQSLDQGLQFLIQYYNGEERAKGNILERFSAQQFPDLHSELNLSSLELGDSALYFCASSVEASGGKQHFGPGTRLTVT.

DNA for the CDR3: TGTGCCAGTAGCAGACAGGGGTCGTACTATGGCTACACCTTC. This codes for CASSRQGSYYGYTF. J is TRBJ1-2 and V is TRBV19, with 8 bases lining up with TRBD1. V gave up 6 bases and J gave up 3 bases; unmatched junction bases: 6. The germline V gene encodes CDR1 LNHDA and CDR2 SQIVND (reference sequence). There are 14 residues in the CDR3.

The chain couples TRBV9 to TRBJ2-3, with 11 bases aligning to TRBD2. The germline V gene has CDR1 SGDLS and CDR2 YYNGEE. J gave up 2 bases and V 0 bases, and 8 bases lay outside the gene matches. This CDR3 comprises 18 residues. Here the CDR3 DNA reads TGTGCCAGCAGCGTAGCCCTCGGGACTAGCGGTTCCACAGATACGCAGTATTTT. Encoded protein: CASSVALGTSGSTDTQYF.

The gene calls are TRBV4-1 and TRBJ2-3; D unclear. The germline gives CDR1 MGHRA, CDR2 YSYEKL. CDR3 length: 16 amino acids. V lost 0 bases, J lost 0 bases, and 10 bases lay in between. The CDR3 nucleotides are TGCGCCAGCAGCCAAGAACACAGAGTTAGCACAGATACGCAGTATTTT. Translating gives CASSQEHRVSTDTQYF.

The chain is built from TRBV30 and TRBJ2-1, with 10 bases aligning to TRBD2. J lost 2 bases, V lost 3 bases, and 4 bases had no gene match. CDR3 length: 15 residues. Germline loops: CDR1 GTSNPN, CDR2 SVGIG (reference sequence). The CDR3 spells CAWRRLAGTYNEQFF. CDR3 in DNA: TGTGCCTGGAGACGACTAGCGGGCACCTACAATGAGCAGTTCTTC.

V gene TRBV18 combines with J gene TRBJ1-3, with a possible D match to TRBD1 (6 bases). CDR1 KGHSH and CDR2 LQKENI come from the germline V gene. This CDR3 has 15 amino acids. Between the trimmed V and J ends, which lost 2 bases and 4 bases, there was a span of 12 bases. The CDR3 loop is CASSPMQGQGNTIYF. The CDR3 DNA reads TGTGCCAGCTCACCAATGCAGGGGCAAGGAAACACCATATATTTT.

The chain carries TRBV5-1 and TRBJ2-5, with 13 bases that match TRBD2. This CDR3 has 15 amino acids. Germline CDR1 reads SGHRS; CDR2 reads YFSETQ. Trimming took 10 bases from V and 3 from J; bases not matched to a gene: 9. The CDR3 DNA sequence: TGCGCCGGAAACCACACTAGCGGGGGGGAAGAGACCCAGTACTTC. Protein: CAGNHTSGGEETQYF.

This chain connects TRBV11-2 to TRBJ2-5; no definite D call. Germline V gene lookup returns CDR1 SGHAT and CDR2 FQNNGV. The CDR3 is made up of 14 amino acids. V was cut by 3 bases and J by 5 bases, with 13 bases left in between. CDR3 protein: CASSFRRDGETQYF. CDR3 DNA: TGTGCCAGCAGCTTTCGGCGAGACGGGGAGACCCAGTACTTC.

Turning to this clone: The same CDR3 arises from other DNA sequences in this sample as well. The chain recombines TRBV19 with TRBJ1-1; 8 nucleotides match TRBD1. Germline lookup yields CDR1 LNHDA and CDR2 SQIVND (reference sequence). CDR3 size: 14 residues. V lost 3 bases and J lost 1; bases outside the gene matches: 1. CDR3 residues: CASSIDRGNTEAFF. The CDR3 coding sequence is TGTGCCAGTAGTATTGACAGGGGGAACACTGAAGCTTTCTTT. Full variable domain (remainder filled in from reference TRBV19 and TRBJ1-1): DGGITQSPKYLFRKEGQNVTLSCEQNLNHDAMYWYRQDPGQGLRLIYYSQIVNDFQKGDIAEGYSVSREKKESFPLTVTSAQKNPTAFYLCASSIDRGNTEAFFGQGTRLTVV.

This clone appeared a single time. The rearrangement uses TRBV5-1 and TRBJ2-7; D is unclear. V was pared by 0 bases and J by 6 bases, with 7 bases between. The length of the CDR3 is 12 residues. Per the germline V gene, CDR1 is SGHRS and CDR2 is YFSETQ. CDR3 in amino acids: CASSLGISEQYF. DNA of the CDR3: TGCGCCAGCAGCTTGGGTATATCCGAGCAGTACTTC.

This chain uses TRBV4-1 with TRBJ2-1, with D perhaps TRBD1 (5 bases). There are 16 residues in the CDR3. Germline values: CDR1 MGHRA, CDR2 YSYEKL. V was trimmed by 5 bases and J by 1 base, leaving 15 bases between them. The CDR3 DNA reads TGCGCCAGCAGCAGCCTAGGGGTCTCTTCCTACAATGAGCAGTTCTTC. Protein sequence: CASSSLGVSSYNEQFF.

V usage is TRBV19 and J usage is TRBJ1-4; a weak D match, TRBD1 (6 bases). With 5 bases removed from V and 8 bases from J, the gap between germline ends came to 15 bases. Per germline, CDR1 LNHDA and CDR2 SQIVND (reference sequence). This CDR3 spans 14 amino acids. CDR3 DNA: TGTGCCAGTAGTGCCGGACAGCTTGGGGAAAAACTGTTTTTT. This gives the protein CASSAGQLGEKLFF.

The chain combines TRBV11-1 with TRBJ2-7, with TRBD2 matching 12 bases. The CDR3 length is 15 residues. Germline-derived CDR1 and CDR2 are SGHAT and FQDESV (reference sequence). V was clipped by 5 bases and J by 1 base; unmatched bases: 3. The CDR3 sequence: CASSPGLAGSYEQYF. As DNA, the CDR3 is TGTGCCAGCAGCCCGGGACTAGCGGGTTCCTACGAGCAGTACTTC.

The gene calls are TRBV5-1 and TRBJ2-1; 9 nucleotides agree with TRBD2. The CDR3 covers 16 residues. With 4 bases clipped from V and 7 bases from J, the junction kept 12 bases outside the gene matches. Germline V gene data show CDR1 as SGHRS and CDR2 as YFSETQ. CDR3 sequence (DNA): TGCGCCAGCAGCATAGGTAGCGGGGGCCCGGAAAATGAGCAGTTCTTC. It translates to CASSIGSGGPENEQFF.

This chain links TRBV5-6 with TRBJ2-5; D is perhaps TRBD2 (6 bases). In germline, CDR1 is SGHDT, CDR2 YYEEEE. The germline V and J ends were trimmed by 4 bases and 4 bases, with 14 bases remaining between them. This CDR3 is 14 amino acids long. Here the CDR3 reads CASSGQGEAETQYF. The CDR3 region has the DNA TGTGCCAGCAGCGGGCAAGGGGAGGCAGAGACCCAGTACTTC.

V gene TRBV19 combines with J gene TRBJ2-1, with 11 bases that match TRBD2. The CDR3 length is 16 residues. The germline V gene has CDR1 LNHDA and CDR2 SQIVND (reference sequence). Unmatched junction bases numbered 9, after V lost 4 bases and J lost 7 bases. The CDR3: CASSRGTSGFENEQFF. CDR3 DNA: TGTGCCAGTAGTAGGGGGACTAGCGGATTTGAGAATGAGCAGTTCTTC.

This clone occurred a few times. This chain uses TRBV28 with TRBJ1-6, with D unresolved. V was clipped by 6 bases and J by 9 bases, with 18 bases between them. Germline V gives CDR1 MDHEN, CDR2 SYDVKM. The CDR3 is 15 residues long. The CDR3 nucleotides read TGTGCCAGCAGCGTTAATAGGGAGTCAGTTTCACCCCTCCACTTT. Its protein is CASSVNRESVSPLHF.

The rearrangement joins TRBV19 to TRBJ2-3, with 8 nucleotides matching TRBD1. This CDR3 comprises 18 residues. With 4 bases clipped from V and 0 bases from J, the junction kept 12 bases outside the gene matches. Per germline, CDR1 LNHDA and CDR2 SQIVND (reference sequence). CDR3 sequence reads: CASSTRTGLSTSTDTQYF. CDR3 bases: TGTGCCAGTAGTACCCGGACAGGGTTGTCCACCAGCACAGATACGCAGTATTTT.

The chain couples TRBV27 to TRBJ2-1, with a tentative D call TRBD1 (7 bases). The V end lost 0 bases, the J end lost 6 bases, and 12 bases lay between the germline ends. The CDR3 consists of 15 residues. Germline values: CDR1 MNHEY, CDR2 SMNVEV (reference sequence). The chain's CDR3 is CASSLSPGGSNEQFF. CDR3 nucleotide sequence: TGTGCCAGCAGTTTATCACCAGGGGGGTCCAATGAGCAGTTCTTC.

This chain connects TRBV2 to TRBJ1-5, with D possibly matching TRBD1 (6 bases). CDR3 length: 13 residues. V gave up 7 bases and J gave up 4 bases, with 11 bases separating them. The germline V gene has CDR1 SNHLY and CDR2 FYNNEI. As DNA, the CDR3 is TGTGCCAGCACCAGGGGAGGGAATCAGCCCCAGCATTTT. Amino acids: CASTRGGNQPQHF. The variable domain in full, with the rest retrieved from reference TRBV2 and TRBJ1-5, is EPEVTQTPSHQVTQMGQEVILRCVPISNHLYFYWYRQILGQKVEFLVSFYNNEISEKSEIFDDQFSVERPDGSNFTLKIRSTKLEDSAMYFCASTRGGNQPQHFGDGTRLSIL.